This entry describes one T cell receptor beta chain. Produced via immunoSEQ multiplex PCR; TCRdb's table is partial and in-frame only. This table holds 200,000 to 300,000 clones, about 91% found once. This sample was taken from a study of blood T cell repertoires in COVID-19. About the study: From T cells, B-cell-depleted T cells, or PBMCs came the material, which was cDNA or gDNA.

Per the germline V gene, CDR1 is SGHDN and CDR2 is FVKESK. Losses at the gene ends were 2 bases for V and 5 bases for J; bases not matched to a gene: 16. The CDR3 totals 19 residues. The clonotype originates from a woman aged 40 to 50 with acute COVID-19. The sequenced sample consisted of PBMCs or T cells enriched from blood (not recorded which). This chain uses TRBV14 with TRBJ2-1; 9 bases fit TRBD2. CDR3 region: CASSQIWGAGGTSNNEQFF. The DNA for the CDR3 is TGTGCCAGCAGCCAAATTTGGGGAGCGGGAGGAACGTCCAACAATGAGCAGTTCTTC.